These 20 T cell receptor beta chains share one sample of origin, sequenced in a study of T cell responses to AZD1222 COVID-19 vaccine. The repertoire was sequenced with immunoSEQ multiplex PCR; TCRdb's copy has only in-frame clones and lacks some. The table has under 250,000 clones, around 93% seen once; the top ten hold roughly 1%. Sequencing used peripheral blood, obtained on day 0 of MenACWY control vaccination. The receptors derive from an adult in good health.

The gene calls are TRBV6-5 and TRBJ1-6; 9 nucleotides agree with TRBD1. CDR1 and CDR2 from the germline V gene are MNHEY and SVGAGI. V trimming: 2 bases; J trimming: 7 bases; junction bases outside the gene matches: 6. The CDR3 has 16 residues. CDR3 in amino acids: CASSYRDRVRNSPLHF. The CDR3 nucleotides are TGTGCCAGCAGTTACCGGGACAGGGTTCGCAATTCACCCCTCCACTTT.

The chain recombines TRBV7-2 with TRBJ2-7, with D maybe TRBD2 (6 bases). V lost 1 base and J 2 bases, leaving 18 bases between the germline ends. The CDR3 runs to 17 residues. CDR1 and CDR2 (germline): SGHTA, FQGNSA. The CDR3: CASSLGLRAGLAYEQYF. In DNA, the CDR3 is TGTGCCAGCAGCTTAGGGCTTAGGGCGGGGCTCGCCTACGAGCAGTACTTC.

V is TRBV2 and J is TRBJ2-7, with D possibly being TRBD1 or TRBD2 (6 bases each). The V and J ends lost 5 bases and 7 bases respectively, with 12 bases between them. Germline lookup yields CDR1 SNHLY and CDR2 FYNNEI. The CDR3 spans 12 residues. The CDR3 region has the DNA TGTGCCAGCAGTCAGGGGAGGCGGGAGCAGTACTTC. It codes for CASSQGRREQYF.

The genes are TRBV5-1 and TRBJ2-3, with TRBD2 matching 8 bases. Unmatched junction bases numbered 8, after V lost 6 bases and J lost 2 bases. Germline V gene sequence: CDR1 SGHRS, CDR2 YFSETQ. CDR3 length: 15 residues. The CDR3 coding sequence is TGCGCCAGCACCGACAGCGGGGGATACACAGATACGCAGTATTTT. Translated, it gives CASTDSGGYTDTQYF.

The chain has TRBV30 and TRBJ2-2, with a weak D call TRBD2 (6 bases). Deletions cut 2 bases from V and 4 bases from J, with 17 bases between. The CDR3 runs 16 residues. From germline, CDR1 is GTSNPN and CDR2 SVGIG (reference sequence). The CDR3 region is CAWSPGRAGLTGELFF. DNA for the CDR3: TGTGCCTGGAGTCCCGGCCGCGCGGGGCTCACCGGGGAGCTGTTTTTT.

The gene calls are TRBV2 and TRBJ1-2, with a tentative D call TRBD1 (6 bases). The germline V gene has CDR1 SNHLY and CDR2 FYNNEI. Between the trimmed V and J ends, which lost 10 bases and 3 bases, there was a span of 12 bases. The CDR3 runs 12 residues. CDR3 coding DNA: TGTGCCACAAGGAACAGGGACTATGGCTACACCTTC. This sequence encodes CATRNRDYGYTF.

Only one count was recorded for this clone. This rearrangement joins TRBV15 to TRBJ1-6; D possibly corresponds to TRBD1 (5 bases). V lost 5 bases, J lost 9 bases, and 11 bases lay in between. This CDR3 is 13 amino acids long. Germline lookup yields CDR1 LNHNV and CDR2 YYDKDF (reference sequence). In nucleotides, the CDR3 is TGTGCCACCAGCGTGAGGGGCCCTTCACCCCTCCACTTT. Protein sequence: CATSVRGPSPLHF. Together with reference TRBV15 and TRBJ1-6, the CDR3 gives the full variable domain: DAMVIQNPRYQVTQFGKPVTLSCSQTLNHNVMYWYQQKSSQAPKLLFHYYDKDFNNEADTPDNFQSRRPNTSFCFLDIRSPGLGDTAMYLCATSVRGPSPLHFGNGTRLTVT.

The CDR3 bases are TGTGCCAGCACTGGACTAGCGGGGGTAGAGACCCAGTACTTC. It is translated as CASTGLAGVETQYF. This chain uses TRBV2 with TRBJ2-5, with TRBD2 matching over 13 bases. The CDR3 covers 14 residues. The J segment lost 4 bases and the V segment lost 7 bases, leaving 3 bases of the junction unmatched. CDR1 is SNHLY, CDR2 FYNNEI, per germline.

V and J are TRBV7-9 and TRBJ1-6, with D unclear. The CDR3 totals 14 residues. Trimming took off 3 bases at V and 8 bases at J, with 11 bases between the two ends. CDR1 and CDR2 (germline): SEHNR, FQNEAQ (reference sequence). The CDR3 sequence: CASSFRQPYSPLHF. CDR3 nucleotide sequence: TGTGCCAGCAGCTTTCGGCAGCCTTATTCACCCCTCCACTTT.

This chain joins TRBV10-2 and TRBJ2-7; D is uncertain. The germline V and J ends were trimmed by 3 bases and 4 bases, with 7 bases remaining between them. Germline CDR1 is WSHSY and CDR2 is SAAADI. This CDR3 comprises 12 residues. CDR3 DNA sequence: TGCGCCAGCAGTGAAGTTGATTACGAGCAGTACTTC. It is translated as CASSEVDYEQYF.

The J gene is TRBJ1-6, the V gene TRBV18, with 7 nucleotides matching TRBD1. V lost 5 bases, J lost 9 bases, and 4 bases stayed unmatched. Germline V gene lookup returns CDR1 KGHSH and CDR2 LQKENI. This CDR3 is built from 13 residues. The CDR3 DNA reads as TGTGCCAGCTCAGGGCAGGGGGGTTCACCCCTCCACTTT. Translating it yields CASSGQGGSPLHF.

This clone came up once. In DNA, the CDR3 is TGTGCCTGGGGGAAACAGGGATGGGACACTGAAGCTTTCTTT. Translating gives CAWGKQGWDTEAFF. The chain couples TRBV30 to TRBJ1-1; perhaps TRBD1 as D (6 bases). Trimming removed 5 bases from V and 3 bases from J, with 16 bases in between. The CDR3 consists of 14 residues. Germline V gene data show CDR1 as GTSNPN and CDR2 as SVGIG (reference sequence).

The J gene is TRBJ2-1, the V gene TRBV20-1, with D unclear. The CDR3 covers 10 residues. V lost 5 bases to trimming and J lost 4 bases, with 3 bases between them. Germline V gene lookup returns CDR1 DFQATT and CDR2 SNEGSKA (reference sequence). DNA of the CDR3: TGCAGTGCTGTATACAATGAGCAGTTCTTC. Translated, it gives CSAVYNEQFF.

Written as DNA, the CDR3 is TGTGCCAGCAGCTTACGGGTGCCGAATCAGCCCCAGCATTTT. Translation gives CASSLRVPNQPQHF. V gene TRBV5-6 combines with J gene TRBJ1-5; D gene ambiguous. The CDR3 runs 14 residues. The V end was cut by 2 bases, the J end by 4 bases, with 10 bases between. CDR1 SGHDT and CDR2 YYEEEE come from the germline V gene.

The CDR3 protein is CASSQDGGLATDTQYF. The CDR3, as DNA: TGTGCCAGCAGCCAAGATGGGGGACTAGCAACAGATACGCAGTATTTT. V is TRBV3-1 (or the pseudogene TRBV3-2) and J is TRBJ2-3; 9 positions match TRBD2. The CDR3 length is 16 residues. CDR1 is LGHDT and CDR2 is YNNKEL in the germline V gene (reference sequence). V was clipped by 0 bases and J by 3 bases; unmatched bases: 4.

This chain uses TRBV10-3 with TRBJ1-1; D may be TRBD1 (5 bases). Germline lookup yields CDR1 ENHRY and CDR2 SYGVKD. This CDR3 region has 14 residues. V lost 4 bases and J 5 bases, leaving 14 bases between the germline ends. The CDR3 spells CAISGPQGRTEAFF. CDR3 in DNA: TGTGCCATCAGTGGGCCCCAGGGACGAACTGAAGCTTTCTTT.

This chain links TRBV5-1 with TRBJ2-7; no firm D call. Looked up from germline, CDR1 is SGHRS and CDR2 is YFSETQ. V gave up 0 bases and J gave up 1 base, with 8 bases separating them. The CDR3 spans 14 residues. DNA of the CDR3: TGCGCCAGCAGCTTGGACCAGACTTCCTACGAGCAGTACTTC. It translates to CASSLDQTSYEQYF.

The rearrangement uses TRBV19 and TRBJ2-3; 7 positions agree with TRBD2. Germline values: CDR1 LNHDA, CDR2 SQIVND (reference sequence). J gave up 5 bases and V 3 bases, and 5 bases lay outside the gene matches. This CDR3 region has 14 residues. DNA for the CDR3: TGTGCCAGTAGTATGGCGGGGGTTGGAGATACGCAGTATTTT. The encoded protein is CASSMAGVGDTQYF. The full variable domain, with the rest looked up from reference TRBV19 and TRBJ2-3, is DGGITQSPKYLFRKEGQNVTLSCEQNLNHDAMYWYRQDPGQGLRLIYYSQIVNDFQKGDIAEGYSVSREKKESFPLTVTSAQKNPTAFYLCASSMAGVGDTQYFGPGTRLTVL.

V and J are TRBV5-5 and TRBJ1-2, with D unclear. Germline CDR1 reads SGHKS; CDR2 reads YYEKEE (reference sequence). The CDR3 sequence is 15 residues long. Trimming cost V 2 bases and J 9 bases, with 20 bases left between them. As DNA, the CDR3 is TGTGCCAGCAGCTTTACCCTATCGGACGGCGCCCGCTACACCTTC. It translates to CASSFTLSDGARYTF.

This clone was seen a single time. The chain employs TRBV7-9 and TRBJ1-2; 8 positions agree with TRBD1. Germline lookup yields CDR1 SEHNR and CDR2 FQNEAQ (reference sequence). CDR3 length: 14 residues. Losses at the gene ends were 6 bases for V and 0 bases for J; bases not matched to a gene: 3. The CDR3 nucleotides are TGTGCCAGCAGTCGGACAGGGACTAACTATGGCTACACCTTC. Translating gives CASSRTGTNYGYTF.